This TCR beta chain came from a study of glioma-infiltrating T cells after dendritic cell vaccination. The overall study: Dendritic cell vaccination trial patients had either newly diagnosed or recurrent glioblastoma. Treatment, given 2003 to 2012, was autologous tumor lysate-pulsed dendritic cell vaccination.

Time point: after dendritic cell vaccination, including at tumor progression/relapse. PBMC sampling occurred before vaccination, two weeks after the third dose, and at progression. Notes on the study in general: Higher pretreatment TIL content predicted longer progression-free time and survival.

Produced via immunoSEQ multiplex PCR; TCRdb's table is partial and in-frame only. Of approximately 50,000 clones listed, about 85% were seen once; the top ten hold roughly 8.8%. This clone was observed once. Its antigen is still unknown. The CDR3 loop spans 14 amino acids. The germline V gene encodes CDR1 SGDLS and CDR2 YYNGEE. V lost 4 bases and J lost 5, with 14 bases in between. This receptor was taken from a human donor with glioblastoma. The rearrangement uses TRBV9 and TRBJ2-3, with D possibly TRBD2 on 6 matching bases. The sequencing used blood, collected after dendritic cell vaccination. DNA of the CDR3: TGTGCCAGCAGCCACCGGGACTCGAGAGATACGCAGTATTTT. Protein product: CASSHRDSRDTQYF.